This T cell receptor beta chain comes out of a study of Graves' ophthalmopathy and Graves' hyperthyroidism. Study-wide points: A majority of expanded thyroid clonotypes exceeding 0.001 frequency were likewise present in blood. Using 13 signatures, a model distinguished ophthalmopathy from stable hyperthyroidism, reaching roughly 90% sensitivity and about 81% specificity.

Certain patients were not enrolled. These were patients with other autoimmune diseases, uncontrolled infections, pregnancy or lactation. V dropped 1 base and J dropped 13 bases, with 11 bases sitting between them. The length of the CDR3 is 12 residues. Per the germline V gene, CDR1 is SEHNR and CDR2 is FQNEAQ (reference sequence). Comments on this clonotype: Its specificity is not known.

RNA transcripts provided the template for amplifying TCR beta CDR3 regions. The library came from an HTBI-primed first-round RT-PCR and a second-round multiplex PCR. TCRdb passed the multiplex PCR reads through MiXCR, listing each CDR3 protein once. Of some 750,000 distinct CDR3 sequences listed, approximately 40% are singletons. Input material: peripheral blood. The sequence was collected from an adult man with Graves' ophthalmopathy. The chain combines TRBV7-9 with TRBJ1-5; maybe TRBD1 (6 bases). This chain's CDR3 is CASSLVQGTQHF. CDR3 nucleotides: TGTGCCAGCAGCTTAGTACAGGGCACGCAGCATTTT.